This T cell receptor (beta chain) was identified in a study of T cell changes during pregnancy in multiple sclerosis. The CDR3 contains 18 residues. The germline V gene has CDR1 GTSNPN and CDR2 SVGIG (reference sequence). J lost 0 bases, V lost 0 bases, and 10 bases had no gene match. Using immunoSEQ multiplex PCR, the repertoire was profiled, and TCRdb retains in-frame clones only, with some absent. The sample has roughly 110,000 clones, 85% to 95% seen once. The sequence came from a female donor with multiple sclerosis, enrolled in a pregnancy study. The rearrangement joins TRBV30 to TRBJ2-1; 8 nucleotides align to TRBD2. The sample was peripheral blood, taken after pregnancy. CDR3 loop: CAWSVLIPGGSSYNEQFF. CDR3 nucleotides: TGTGCCTGGAGTGTACTAATTCCGGGGGGGAGCTCCTACAATGAGCAGTTCTTC.